These 19 T cell receptor beta chains were sequenced from one sample in a study of blood T cells in healthy people across ages. For the second PCR, which ran for roughly 6 to 11 cycles, a sample-barcoded 5' primer and a J-beta primer mix were used. TCRdb re-called the 5' RACE reads through MiXCR, storing one row per CDR3 protein. The sample carries approximately 690,000 distinct CDR3 sequences, roughly 50% recorded once. Sequenced: blood. The receptors stem from a man between 60 and 70 years old in good health.

On this clonotype itself: Without the conserved terminal phenylalanine or tryptophan, this CDR3 likely stems from a read error. The genes are TRBV5-5 and TRBJ2-7; 8 bases are shared with TRBD2. The trim removed 4 bases at V and 4 bases at J, leaving 7 bases unmatched. The germline V gene has CDR1 SGHKS and CDR2 YYEKEE (reference sequence). The CDR3 sequence is 14 residues long. DNA for the CDR3: TGTGCCAGCAGCCGGGGGGGTGTTGGTTACGAGCAGTACCTC. Residues: CASSRGGVGYEQYL.

The chain carries TRBV7-9 and TRBJ1-1; unclear D gene. CDR3 length: 11 residues. CDR1 is SEHNR and CDR2 is FQNEAQ in the germline V gene (reference sequence). The V end was cut by 5 bases, the J end by 5 bases, with 6 bases between. CDR3 in DNA: TGTGCCAGCAGCGCTGTTACTGAAGCTTTCTTT. It yields the protein CASSAVTEAFF.

The chain uses TRBV3-1 and TRBJ2-1, with 15 positions matching TRBD2. V lost 0 bases, J lost 5 bases, and 8 bases stayed unmatched. Germline values: CDR1 LGHDT, CDR2 YNNKEL (reference sequence). The CDR3 is 19 amino acids. The CDR3: CASSQDYPGLAGGNNEQFF. CDR3 DNA: TGTGCCAGCAGCCAAGATTACCCGGGACTAGCGGGGGGAAACAATGAGCAGTTCTTC.

This sequence joins TRBV11-2 and TRBJ2-3; possible D gene TRBD1, 6 bases. CDR1 is SGHAT and CDR2 is FQNNGV in the germline V gene. The V and J ends lost 3 bases and 2 bases respectively, with 15 bases between them. This CDR3 is built from 16 residues. CDR3 DNA sequence: TGTGCCAGCAGCTTGGGGGCAGGGCGATACACAGATACGCAGTATTTT. It translates to CASSLGAGRYTDTQYF.

This clonotype was counted many times. V is TRBV2 and J is TRBJ2-3; no reliable D call. V was shortened by 8 bases and J by 0 bases, with 9 bases between the two germline ends. This CDR3 is 13 amino acids long. Germline CDR1 reads SNHLY; CDR2 reads FYNNEI. This CDR3 is CASLKLSTDTQYF. CDR3 coding DNA: TGTGCCAGCCTGAAATTGAGCACAGATACGCAGTATTTT.

This clonotype was picked up a small number of times. For the CDR3, the DNA is TGTGCCACCAGCACCCCGGGACGGACCTCCTACAATGAGCAGTACTTC. Translated: CATSTPGRTSYNEQYF. The chain couples TRBV24-1 to TRBJ2-1; the D gene could be TRBD1 or TRBD2 (5 bases each). TRBJ2-7 explains the end of the DNA better; the J call may be wrong. This CDR3 comprises 16 residues. Per the germline V gene, CDR1 is KGHDR and CDR2 is SFDVKD.

This clonotype was counted between two and nine times. The rearrangement links TRBV11-2 to TRBJ2-5; 9 bases fit TRBD1. The J call is in doubt because the DNA end fits TRBJ2-7 better. Germline loops: CDR1 SGHAT, CDR2 FQNNGV. The length of the CDR3 is 14 residues. The CDR3 DNA reads TGTGCCAGCAGCTTGGGGACAGGGCTCTACGAGCAGTACTTC. It specifies CASSLGTGLYEQYF.

The V gene is TRBV7-2, the J gene TRBJ2-5, with TRBD2 identical over 9 bases. The CDR3 sequence is 15 residues long. CDR1 is SGHTA and CDR2 is FQGNSA in the germline V gene. Unmatched junction bases numbered 8, after V lost 2 bases and J lost 7 bases. CDR3 region: CASSLRAGGARTQYF. The CDR3 bases are TGTGCCAGCAGCTTACGAGCGGGGGGTGCCCGGACCCAGTACTTC.

There are a few counts of this clonotype. The V call is TRBV9, the J call TRBJ2-5; 9 bases align to TRBD2. There are 16 residues in the CDR3. Per germline, CDR1 SGDLS and CDR2 YYNGEE. V dropped 0 bases and J dropped 5; count of bases not matched to a gene: 8. Here the CDR3 DNA reads TGTGCCAGCAGCGTAGCGGCTAGCGGGGTTTGGGAGACCCAGTACTTC. This codes for CASSVAASGVWETQYF.

The chain recombines TRBV15 with TRBJ2-7; TRBD1 matches at 9 bases. V shed 0 bases, J shed 3 bases, and the junction held 3 bases outside the gene matches. The CDR3 covers 15 residues. The V gene's germline CDR1 is LNHNV and CDR2 YYDKDF (reference sequence). The CDR3 reads CATSRDGTGFYEQYF. CDR3 bases: TGTGCCACCAGCAGAGACGGGACAGGGTTCTACGAGCAGTACTTC.

In this sample, this clonotype turned up a few times. A clone one base away is much larger, so this may be a read error. The chain combines TRBV5-6 with TRBJ2-1; D might be TRBD2 (5 bases). This CDR3 is 15 amino acids long. The V gene's germline CDR1 is SGHDT and CDR2 YYEEEE. Trimming shortened V by 3 bases and J by 3 bases, and 13 bases separated the two germline ends. Written as DNA, the CDR3 is TGTGCCAGCAGCTGGGTGGCGGCGGGCTACAATGAGCAGTTCTTC. Translated: CASSWVAAGYNEQFF.

This chain links TRBV21-1 with TRBJ1-1. TRBV21-1 is a known pseudogene. CDR3 size: 12 residues. This CDR3 is CASRPMDTEAFF. CDR3 bases: TGTGCCAGCAGGCCTATGGACACTGAAGCTTTCTTT.

Only one count was recorded for this clonotype. The chain carries TRBV4-2 and TRBJ2-2, with 10 bases identical to TRBD2. This CDR3 has 18 residues. Trimming at V came to 5 bases and at J to 2 bases, leaving 11 bases not matched to a gene. Germline-derived CDR1 and CDR2 are LGHNA and YNFKEQ. The CDR3 protein is CASSSNPAGGSNTGELFF. The CDR3 coding sequence is TGTGCCAGCAGCTCTAATCCAGCGGGGGGGTCAAACACCGGGGAGCTGTTTTTT.

This clonotype was seen a handful of times. One base away lies a much larger clone, so this may be a sequencing read error. The chain recombines TRBV9 with TRBJ2-1, with 9 bases fitting TRBD2. The end of the DNA aligns better with TRBJ2-7, so the J call may be wrong. Germline lookup yields CDR1 SGDLS and CDR2 YYNGEE. This CDR3 contains 15 residues. In DNA form, the CDR3 reads TGTGCCAGCAGCGATGGGACTAGCAGGTACAATGAGCAGTACTTC. It codes for CASSDGTSRYNEQYF.

The chain carries TRBV5-1 and TRBJ1-1; D gene unclear. CDR3 length: 14 amino acids. Germline V gene sequence: CDR1 SGHRS, CDR2 YFSETQ. V was cut by 0 bases and J by 2 bases, with 8 bases left in between. This CDR3 reads CASSLGPTNTEAFF. The CDR3 DNA reads TGCGCCAGCAGCTTGGGACCGACCAACACTGAAGCTTTCTTT. The complete variable domain, with remaining parts taken from reference TRBV5-1 and TRBJ1-1, reads KAGVTQTPRYLIKTRGQQVTLSCSPISGHRSVSWYQQTPGQGLQFLFEYFSETQRNKGNFPGRFSGRQFSNSRSEMNVSTLELGDSALYLCASSLGPTNTEAFFGQGTRLTVV.

This clonotype turned up a few times. This chain uses TRBV2 with TRBJ1-1; D not certain. The CDR3 sequence is 15 residues long. CDR1 SNHLY and CDR2 FYNNEI come from the germline V gene. The V gene lost 6 bases and the J gene lost 2 bases, with 16 bases spanning the gap. CDR3 in DNA: TGTGCCAGCAGCGCCACGGACCCGGCCAACACTGAAGCTTTCTTT. Its protein product is CASSATDPANTEAFF.

This clonotype was counted a few times. This chain uses TRBV19 with TRBJ2-1; the D is unclear. The germline V gene has CDR1 LNHDA and CDR2 SQIVND (reference sequence). V gave up 0 bases and J gave up 6 bases, with 15 bases separating them. CDR3 length equals 16 residues. CDR3 DNA: TGTGCCAGTAGTATAGATGGGGTGATTACCGGCAATGAGCAGTTCTTC. Encoded protein: CASSIDGVITGNEQFF.

In this sample, this clonotype turned up a few times. V and J are TRBV2 and TRBJ1-6; 7 bases fit TRBD1. This CDR3 region has 14 residues. V shed 8 bases, J shed 5 bases, and the junction held 6 bases outside the gene matches. Germline values: CDR1 SNHLY, CDR2 FYNNEI. In nucleotides, the CDR3 is TGTGCCAGCCTGACAGGGTCCAATAATTCACCCCTCCACTTT. Its translation: CASLTGSNNSPLHF. Complete variable domain (other parts from reference TRBV2 and TRBJ1-6): EPEVTQTPSHQVTQMGQEVILRCVPISNHLYFYWYRQILGQKVEFLVSFYNNEISEKSEIFDDQFSVERPDGSNFTLKIRSTKLEDSAMYFCASLTGSNNSPLHFGNGTRLTVT.

The chain carries TRBV12-3 or TRBV12-4 and TRBJ1-2; 7 bases map to TRBD1. This CDR3 is 16 amino acids long. Trimming cost V 4 bases and J 0 bases; bases outside gene matches: 8. The chain's CDR3 is CASSSTGRYANYGYTF. CDR3 DNA sequence: TGTGCCAGCAGTTCGACAGGGAGGTACGCTAACTATGGCTACACCTTC.